This note documents a single T cell receptor beta chain sequence. Its target is not known. The authors amplified TCR beta CDR3 regions from RNA transcripts. HTBI-primed RT-PCR formed the first round, and a multiplex PCR formed the second. In TCRdb, the multiplex PCR reads were re-called with MiXCR into one record per CDR3 protein. The sample contains about 660,000 distinct CDR3 sequences, about 38% of which appear only once. This sample is part of a study of Graves' ophthalmopathy and Graves' hyperthyroidism. Findings and limits, study-wide: The 13-signature model separated ophthalmopathy from stable hyperthyroidism at just under 90% sensitivity and roughly 80% specificity.

J gave up 2 bases and V 0 bases, and 9 bases lay outside the gene matches. The CDR3 is 17 residues long. Germline CDR1 ENHRY, CDR2 SYGVKD. Input material: peripheral blood. The chain combines TRBV10-3 with TRBJ2-7, with 8 bases that match TRBD1. The clonotype was recovered from an adult man with Graves' ophthalmopathy. The CDR3 spells CAISESTIGTGAYEQYF. For the CDR3, the DNA is TGTGCCATCAGTGAGTCCACGATCGGGACAGGAGCCTACGAGCAGTACTTC.